Below, 18 T cell receptor beta chains from the same sample are listed, as sequenced in a study of Graves' ophthalmopathy and Graves' hyperthyroidism. The authors amplified TCR beta CDR3 regions, and they did so from RNA transcripts for repertoire sequencing. HTBI primers were employed in first-round RT-PCR, then a second-round multiplex PCR followed. MiXCR was run by TCRdb on the multiplex PCR reads, yielding one entry per CDR3 protein. The repertoire holds over a million distinct CDR3 sequences, with 36% as singletons. Sample: peripheral blood or thyroid tissue (not recorded which). These receptors all stem from an adult man with Graves' hyperthyroidism.

The CDR3 bases are TGTGCCAGCGACCTGGGCCCCTCTGGAAACACCATATATTTT. Translating gives CASDLGPSGNTIYF. The V gene is TRBV19, the J gene TRBJ1-3; D is uncertain. Germline CDR1 is LNHDA and CDR2 is SQIVND (reference sequence). V was shortened by 9 bases and J by 0 bases, with 12 bases between the two germline ends. This CDR3 is built from 14 residues.

This clonotype was detected many times. This chain connects TRBV7-2 to TRBJ1-1; D might be TRBD1 (6 bases). The CDR3 extends over 12 amino acids. Trimming took 7 bases from V and 9 from J, leaving 15 bases between them. Germline CDR1 SGHTA, CDR2 FQGNSA. CDR3 residues: CASKRGTTQAFF. CDR3 nucleotides: TGTGCCAGCAAAAGGGGGACTACTCAAGCTTTCTTT.

This clonotype was seen repeatedly, ten times or more. This chain connects TRBV30 to TRBJ1-1; D ambiguous. Trimming took off 0 bases at V and 2 bases at J, with 4 bases between the two ends. The CDR3 is 12 residues long. The germline V gene encodes CDR1 GTSNPN and CDR2 SVGIG (reference sequence). The CDR3 sequence is CAWSVHNTEAFF. The CDR3 nucleotides are TGTGCCTGGAGTGTACATAACACTGAAGCTTTCTTT.

The chain couples TRBV16 to TRBJ1-2; tentative D call: TRBD1 (6 bases). CDR3 size: 15 residues. V lost 2 bases, J lost 1 base, and 11 bases lay in between. The germline V gene has CDR1 KGHSY and CDR2 FQNENV. CDR3 nucleotide sequence: TGTGCCAGCAGCCAAACAGGGTCGGTTAACTATGGCTACACCTTC. The encoded protein is CASSQTGSVNYGYTF.

This clonotype appeared many times. This sequence joins TRBV14 and TRBJ1-1; D remains ambiguous. The germline V gene has CDR1 SGHDN and CDR2 FVKESK. Trimming stripped 1 base from V and 4 bases from J, with 13 bases between. The CDR3 totals 15 residues. DNA for the CDR3: TGTGCCAGCAGCCAAGGAGGGTTTTGGGGCACTGAAGCTTTCTTT. It yields the protein CASSQGGFWGTEAFF.

This clonotype was seen only a few times. V is TRBV6-5 and J is TRBJ1-5; D not certain. Germline assignment: CDR1 MNHEY and CDR2 SVGAGI. The CDR3 extends over 16 amino acids. V was shortened by 5 bases and J by 4 bases, with 18 bases between the two germline ends. CDR3 nucleotide sequence: TGTGCCAGCAGTACGAAAGGACCTTTTGGAAATCAGCCCCAGCATTTT. Protein sequence: CASSTKGPFGNQPQHF.

V usage is TRBV6-5 and J usage is TRBJ1-5; tentative D call: TRBD1 (5 bases). Per the germline V gene, CDR1 is MNHEY and CDR2 is SVGAGI. The V gene lost 0 bases and the J gene lost 6 bases, with 12 bases spanning the gap. CDR3 length: 15 residues. This CDR3 is CASSYSQGCGQPQHF. DNA of the CDR3: TGTGCCAGCAGTTACTCTCAGGGATGCGGTCAGCCCCAGCATTTT.

This clonotype was detected a few times. The V and J genes are TRBV4-3 and TRBJ2-7, with 13 bases lining up with TRBD2. Germline assignment: CDR1 LGHNA and CDR2 YSLEER. Germline trimming cut 5 bases from V and 2 bases from J; bases unmatched to any gene: 12. The CDR3 contains 18 residues. The CDR3 loop reads CASSKTVRLAGGTYEQYF. As DNA, the CDR3 is TGCGCCAGCAGCAAGACAGTCCGACTAGCGGGAGGTACCTACGAGCAGTACTTC.

This clonotype was seen at least ten times. The rearrangement links TRBV11-2 to TRBJ1-6; unclear D gene. There are 13 residues in the CDR3. V dropped 5 bases and J dropped 8 bases, with 10 bases sitting between them. Germline CDR1 is SGHAT and CDR2 is FQNNGV. The CDR3 DNA sequence: TGTGCCAGCAGCCAAACCTCATATTCACCCCTCCACTTT. It encodes CASSQTSYSPLHF.

Comments on this clonotype: Possible read error: a much larger clone is one base away. The chain is built from TRBV9 and TRBJ1-1; perhaps TRBD1 as D (6 bases). This CDR3 is built from 15 residues. The germline V gene encodes CDR1 SGDLS and CDR2 YYNGEE. CDR3 amino acids: CASSPSGPAGAEGFF. CDR3 nucleotide sequence: TGTGCCAGCAGCCCCTCGGGTCCCGCGGGGGCTGAAGGTTTCTTT.

As to this clonotype: It may be a read error: a sequence one base away is much more abundant. The DNA for the CDR3 is TGCAGTGCTGCACGGGGGACAGGAGGTCAGCCCCAGCATTTT. Translating it yields CSAARGTGGQPQHF. This chain connects TRBV20-1 to TRBJ1-5, with TRBD1 identical over 8 bases. This CDR3 comprises 14 residues. Germline V lookup: CDR1 DFQATT, CDR2 SNEGSKA (reference sequence). The junction had 9 bases not matched to a gene; V was cut back by 5 bases and J by 6 bases.

The table lists this clonotype with a few counts. V gene TRBV7-8 combines with J gene TRBJ2-3; 8 bases fit TRBD2. Germline V lookup: CDR1 SGHVS, CDR2 FQNEAQ. J gave up 0 bases and V 8 bases, and 4 bases lay outside the gene matches. The CDR3 consists of 14 residues. The CDR3 DNA is TGTGCCAGCTTCCGGACTAGCAGCACAGATACGCAGTATTTT. Its protein is CASFRTSSTDTQYF. The variable domain in full, with the rest retrieved from reference TRBV7-8 and TRBJ2-3, is GAGVSQSPRYKVAKRGQDVALRCDPISGHVSLFWYQQALGQGPEFLTYFQNEAQLDKSGLPSDRFFAERPEGSVSTLKIQRTQQEDSAVYLCASFRTSSTDTQYFGPGTRLTVL.

This clonotype has at least ten counts. The chain joins TRBV5-1 to TRBJ1-1; TRBD1 matches 7 bases. Germline-derived CDR1 and CDR2 are SGHRS and YFSETQ. Trimming took 4 bases from V and 0 from J; bases not matched to a gene: 6. The CDR3 is made up of 15 amino acids. This CDR3 reads CASSQGEGLNTEAFF. The CDR3 DNA follows: TGCGCCAGCAGCCAGGGGGAGGGCCTGAACACTGAAGCTTTCTTT. Filled out from reference TRBV5-1 and TRBJ1-1, the complete variable domain reads KAGVTQTPRYLIKTRGQQVTLSCSPISGHRSVSWYQQTPGQGLQFLFEYFSETQRNKGNFPGRFSGRQFSNSRSEMNVSTLELGDSALYLCASSQGEGLNTEAFFGQGTRLTVV.

This clonotype was detected ten times or more. The CDR3 bases are TGTGCCAGCAGCCCGTCTCCCGGGACAGGGGACGAAGCTTTCTTT. Translating gives CASSPSPGTGDEAFF. This sequence joins TRBV11-2 and TRBJ1-1; 10 bases agree with TRBD1. The V and J ends lost 5 bases and 8 bases, in that order; junction bases with no gene match: 11. The CDR3 is 15 amino acids. Germline V CDR1 and CDR2: SGHAT, FQNNGV.

This chain uses TRBV29-1 with TRBJ2-5; D perhaps matches TRBD1 (6 bases). Germline CDR1 is SQVTM and CDR2 is ANQGSEA. Trimming cost V 8 bases and J 3 bases, with 22 bases left between them. The CDR3 runs 15 residues. The CDR3 nucleotides read TGCAGCTATACCCCACAGGGAATGGGGGAAGAGACCCAGTACTTC. As protein: CSYTPQGMGEETQYF.

The chain couples TRBV7-2 to TRBJ1-2; 7 nucleotides match TRBD1. Germline V gene data show CDR1 as SGHTA and CDR2 as FQGNSA. The CDR3 loop spans 13 amino acids. Trimming at V came to 5 bases and at J to 6 bases, leaving 6 bases not matched to a gene. CDR3 protein: CASSPQGEDGYTF. DNA for the CDR3: TGTGCCAGCAGCCCCCAGGGGGAGGATGGCTACACCTTC.

This clonotype appeared a few times. The chain recombines TRBV12-3 or TRBV12-4 with TRBJ1-5, with 9 positions matching TRBD1. V lost 9 bases and J lost 6; bases outside the gene matches: 9. There are 14 residues in the CDR3. The CDR3 DNA sequence: TGTGCCAGTTTCCTACAGGGGGCAGGTCAGCCCCAGCATTTT. Residues: CASFLQGAGQPQHF.

This clonotype was seen at least ten times. This chain joins TRBV20-1 and TRBJ2-5; D is perhaps TRBD1 (6 bases). Germline lookup yields CDR1 DFQATT and CDR2 SNEGSKA (reference sequence). The V end was cut by 6 bases, the J end by 0 bases, with 11 bases between. This CDR3 region has 13 residues. The CDR3 nucleotides are TGCAGTGCCCGGACAGTATACCAAGAGACCCAGTACTTC. Encoded protein: CSARTVYQETQYF.